The entry below describes one T cell receptor beta chain. The data were obtained in a study of early T cells in non-severe SARS-CoV-2 infection. At the level of the study: The study sequenced bulk RNA from unsorted whole blood, with chains unpaired.

The CDR3 contains 16 residues. Germline-derived CDR1 and CDR2 are SGHRS and YFSETQ. V dropped 7 bases and J dropped 0; count of bases not matched to a gene: 9. MiXCR, run by TCRdb on the 5' RACE reads, gives a single entry per CDR3 protein. The data show more than 80,000 distinct CDR3 sequences, approximately 11% seen once. The sequence came from an adult who was a healthcare worker with PCR-confirmed SARS-CoV-2 infection or an uninfected control (not recorded which). The sequencing sample was made of whole blood. The chain is built from TRBV5-1 and TRBJ2-2; TRBD2 agrees at 7 bases. The CDR3 bases are TGCGCCAGCTGCCCCAGAGCGGGAACGAACACCGGGGAGCTGTTTTTT. Its translation: CASCPRAGTNTGELFF.